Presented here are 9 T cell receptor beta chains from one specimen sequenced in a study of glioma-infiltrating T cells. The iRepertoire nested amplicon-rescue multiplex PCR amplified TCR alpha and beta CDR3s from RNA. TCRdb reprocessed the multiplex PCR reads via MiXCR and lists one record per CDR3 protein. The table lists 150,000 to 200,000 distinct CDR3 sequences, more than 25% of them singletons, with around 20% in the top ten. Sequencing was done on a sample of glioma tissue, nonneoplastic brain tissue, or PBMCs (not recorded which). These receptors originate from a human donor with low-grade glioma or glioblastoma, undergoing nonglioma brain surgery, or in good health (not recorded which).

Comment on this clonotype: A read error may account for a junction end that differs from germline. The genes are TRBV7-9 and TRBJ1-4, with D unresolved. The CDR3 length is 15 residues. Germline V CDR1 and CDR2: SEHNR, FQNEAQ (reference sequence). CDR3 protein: CASSLFSATNERLFF. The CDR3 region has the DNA TGTGCCAGCAGCTTATTTTCAGCAACTAATGAAAGACTGTTTTTT.

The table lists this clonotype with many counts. CDR3 DNA sequence: TGTGCCAGCAGTTTATCGGCAGCGGGAGAGTCGGGGACCCAGTACTTC. It codes for CASSLSAAGESGTQYF. V and J are TRBV28 and TRBJ2-5; TRBD2 matches 8 bases. After removal of 1 base from V and 7 bases from J, the junction contained 11 bases not matched to a gene. Germline V gene sequence: CDR1 MDHEN, CDR2 SYDVKM. The CDR3 sequence is 16 residues long.

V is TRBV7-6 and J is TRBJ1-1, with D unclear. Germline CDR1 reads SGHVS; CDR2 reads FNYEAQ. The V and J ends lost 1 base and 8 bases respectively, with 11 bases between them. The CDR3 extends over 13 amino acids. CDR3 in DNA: TGTGCCAGCAGCTTAGGAGAACTAGACGAAGCTTTCTTT. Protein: CASSLGELDEAFF.

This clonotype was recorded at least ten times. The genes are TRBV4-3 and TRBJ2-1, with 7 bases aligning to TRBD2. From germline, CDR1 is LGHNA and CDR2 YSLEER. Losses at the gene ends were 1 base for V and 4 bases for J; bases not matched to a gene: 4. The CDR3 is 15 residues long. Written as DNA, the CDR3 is TGCGCCAGCAGCCAAGTAACTAGCGCTTACAATGAGCAGTTCTTC. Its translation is CASSQVTSAYNEQFF.

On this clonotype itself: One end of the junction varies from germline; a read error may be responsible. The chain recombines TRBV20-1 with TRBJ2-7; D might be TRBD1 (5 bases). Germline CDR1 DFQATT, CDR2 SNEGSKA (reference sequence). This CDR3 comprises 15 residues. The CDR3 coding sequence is TGCAGTGGTAGAGGTCTACAGGACCCCGGGCACGAGCAGTACTTC. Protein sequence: CSGRGLQDPGHEQYF.

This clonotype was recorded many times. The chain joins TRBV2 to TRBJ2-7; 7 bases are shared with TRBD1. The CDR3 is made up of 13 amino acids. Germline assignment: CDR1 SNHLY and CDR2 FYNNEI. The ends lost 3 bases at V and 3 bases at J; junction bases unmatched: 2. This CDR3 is CASSERGHYEQYF. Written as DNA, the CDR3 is TGTGCCAGCAGTGAGAGGGGGCACTACGAGCAGTACTTC.

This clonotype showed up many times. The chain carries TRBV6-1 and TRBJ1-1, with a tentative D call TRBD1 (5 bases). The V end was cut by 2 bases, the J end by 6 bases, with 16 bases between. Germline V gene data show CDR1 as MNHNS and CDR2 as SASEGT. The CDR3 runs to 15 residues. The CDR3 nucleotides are TGTGCCAGCAGTGAAATGTTCGGGGCAGCCGCTGAAGCTTTCTTT. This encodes CASSEMFGAAAEAFF.

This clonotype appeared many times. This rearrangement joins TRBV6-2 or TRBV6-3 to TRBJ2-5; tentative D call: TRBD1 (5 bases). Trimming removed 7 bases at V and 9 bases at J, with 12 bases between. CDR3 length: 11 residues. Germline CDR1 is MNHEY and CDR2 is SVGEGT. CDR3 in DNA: TGTGCCAGCACCCAGGGCTACTCCCAGTACTTC. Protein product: CASTQGYSQYF.

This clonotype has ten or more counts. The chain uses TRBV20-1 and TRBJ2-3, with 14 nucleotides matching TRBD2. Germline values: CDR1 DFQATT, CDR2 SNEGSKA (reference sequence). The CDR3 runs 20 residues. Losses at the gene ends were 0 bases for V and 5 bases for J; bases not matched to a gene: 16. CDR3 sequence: CSARDPRGTSGSFGGDTQYF. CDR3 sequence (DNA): TGCAGTGCTAGAGATCCGCGTGGGACTAGCGGGAGCTTCGGGGGAGATACGCAGTATTTT.